These 14 T cell receptor beta chains share one sample of origin, sequenced in a study of blood T cells in healthy people across ages. Primers used in a second PCR of roughly 6 to 12 cycles were a sample-barcoded 5' primer and a J-beta primer mix. TCRdb re-analysed the 5' RACE reads in MiXCR, keeping a single row per CDR3 protein. This sample has roughly 2 million distinct CDR3 sequences; 49% occur once, and the top ten carry roughly 2%. Sample: blood. Receptors were obtained from a woman aged 35 to 49 in good health.

The chain employs TRBV9 and TRBJ1-5; TRBD1 might be the D (5 bases). CDR1 and CDR2 (germline): SGDLS, YYNGEE. The CDR3 is 15 amino acids. Trimming pared 0 bases from V and 6 bases from J, leaving 13 bases between. In nucleotides, the CDR3 is TGTGCCAGCAGCGTAGGGGACTCTCCTAGTCAGCCCCAGCATTTT. It codes for CASSVGDSPSQPQHF. Together with reference TRBV9 and TRBJ1-5, the CDR3 gives the full variable domain: DSGVTQTPKHLITATGQRVTLRCSPRSGDLSVYWYQQSLDQGLQFLIQYYNGEERAKGNILERFSAQQFPDLHSELNLSSLELGDSALYFCASSVGDSPSQPQHFGDGTRLSIL.

CDR3 sequence reads: CASRPLAVTYNEQFF. CDR3 bases: TGTGCCAGCAGGCCTTTAGCGGTAACCTACAATGAGCAGTTCTTC. The chain combines TRBV28 with TRBJ2-1, with D possibly being TRBD2 (6 bases). The CDR3 extends over 15 amino acids. Germline CDR1 and CDR2: MDHEN and SYDVKM. V was cut by 6 bases and J by 2 bases, with 14 bases left in between. Filled out from reference TRBV28 and TRBJ2-1, the complete variable domain reads DVKVTQSSRYLVKRTGEKVFLECVQDMDHENMFWYRQDPGLGLRLIYFSYDVKMKEKGDIPEGYSVSREKKERFSLILESASTNQTSMYLCASRPLAVTYNEQFFGPGTRLTVL.

The CDR3 DNA reads TGCGCCAGCAGTCAAGCGGGGGGCTGGGAGACCCAGTACTTC. Residues: CASSQAGGWETQYF. The chain is built from TRBV10-2 and TRBJ2-4, with 9 bases fitting TRBD2. Matching the DNA end better, TRBJ2-5 makes the J call doubtful. CDR3 length: 14 amino acids. The germline V gene has CDR1 WSHSY and CDR2 SAAADI.

The chain uses TRBV5-5 and TRBJ1-2, with D unclear. V was shortened by 3 bases and J by 2 bases, with 11 bases between the two germline ends. There are 14 residues in the CDR3. The germline CDR1 and CDR2 sequences are SGHKS and YYEKEE (reference sequence). The CDR3 nucleotides are TGTGCCAGCAGCTCATCGACACTGAACTATGGCTACACCTTC. Its protein is CASSSSTLNYGYTF.

This chain connects TRBV20-1 to TRBJ1-2, with TRBD1 matching over 7 bases. This CDR3 has 15 residues. Germline CDR1 and CDR2: DFQATT and SNEGSKA (reference sequence). V was pared by 4 bases and J by 1 base, with 9 bases of the junction left unmatched. This CDR3 reads CSAKSRDSHNYGYTF. The CDR3 DNA reads TGCAGTGCTAAGTCCCGGGACAGCCATAACTATGGCTACACCTTC.

CDR3 amino acids: CASSTAGPTYEQYF. CDR3 sequence (DNA): TGTGCCAGCTCTACGGCAGGTCCCACCTACGAGCAGTACTTC. This chain uses TRBV6-2 or TRBV6-3 with TRBJ2-7; D is undetermined. The CDR3 is made up of 14 amino acids. Germline-derived CDR1 and CDR2 are MNHEY and SVGEGT. V lost 8 bases, J lost 2 bases, and 16 bases lay in between.

This chain joins TRBV5-1 and TRBJ2-5; 7 nucleotides align to TRBD1. After removal of 5 bases from V and 4 bases from J, the junction contained 11 bases not matched to a gene. The CDR3 contains 15 residues. Germline V gene lookup returns CDR1 SGHRS and CDR2 YFSETQ. This chain's CDR3 is CASSPDRRGRETQYF. The CDR3 DNA reads TGCGCCAGCAGTCCGGACAGGAGAGGCCGAGAGACCCAGTACTTC. Together with reference TRBV5-1 and TRBJ2-5, the CDR3 gives the full variable domain: KAGVTQTPRYLIKTRGQQVTLSCSPISGHRSVSWYQQTPGQGLQFLFEYFSETQRNKGNFPGRFSGRQFSNSRSEMNVSTLELGDSALYLCASSPDRRGRETQYFGPGTRLLVL.

The chain combines TRBV2 with TRBJ1-6; tentative D call: TRBD1 (5 bases). This CDR3 spans 14 amino acids. Per the germline V gene, CDR1 is SNHLY and CDR2 is FYNNEI. The V gene lost 3 bases and the J gene lost 5 bases, with 8 bases spanning the gap. The CDR3 nucleotides are TGTGCCAGCAGTGATGCAGGGAATAATTCACCCCTCCACTTT. Protein product: CASSDAGNNSPLHF. Complete variable domain (other parts from reference TRBV2 and TRBJ1-6): EPEVTQTPSHQVTQMGQEVILRCVPISNHLYFYWYRQILGQKVEFLVSFYNNEISEKSEIFDDQFSVERPDGSNFTLKIRSTKLEDSAMYFCASSDAGNNSPLHFGNGTRLTVT.

This chain joins TRBV11-2 and TRBJ2-5; D not certain. This CDR3 region has 16 residues. CDR1 and CDR2 from the germline V gene are SGHAT and FQNNGV. The germline V and J ends were trimmed by 3 bases and 4 bases, with 18 bases remaining between them. The CDR3 loop reads CASSFSRERVGETQYF. CDR3 sequence (DNA): TGTGCCAGCAGCTTTTCTCGTGAAAGGGTTGGAGAGACCCAGTACTTC.

The CDR3 reads CASSLGLVGLREQFF. For the CDR3, the DNA is TGTGCCAGCAGTTTAGGACTAGTGGGGTTACGGGAGCAGTTCTTC. The V gene is TRBV27, the J gene TRBJ2-1; 7 bases are a match to TRBD2. Germline-derived CDR1 and CDR2 are MNHEY and SMNVEV (reference sequence). V shed 2 bases and J 10 bases; nucleotides not matched to a gene: 11. The CDR3 covers 15 residues.

This clonotype was seen at least ten times. V usage is TRBV28 and J usage is TRBJ2-5; TRBD1 aligns across 7 bases. Trimming cost V 6 bases and J 3 bases; bases outside gene matches: 1. The CDR3 loop spans 12 amino acids. Germline CDR1 reads MDHEN; CDR2 reads SYDVKM. The CDR3 nucleotides read TGTGCCAGCAGGACAGGGAAAGAGACCCAGTACTTC. It specifies CASRTGKETQYF.

The chain joins TRBV19 to TRBJ1-2; D is possibly TRBD1 (5 bases). Germline loops: CDR1 LNHDA, CDR2 SQIVND (reference sequence). Between the trimmed V and J ends, which lost 5 bases and 4 bases, there was a span of 14 bases. The CDR3 runs 14 residues. CDR3: CASSAGTVSYGYTF. The CDR3 nucleotides are TGTGCCAGTAGTGCCGGGACGGTCAGCTATGGCTACACCTTC.

In its sample, this clonotype was seen a few times. The rearrangement links TRBV6-2 or TRBV6-3 to TRBJ2-7, with TRBD1 matching over 7 bases. This CDR3 has 13 amino acids. Looked up from germline, CDR1 is MNHEY and CDR2 is SVGEGT. With 2 bases clipped from V and 3 bases from J, the junction kept 1 base outside the gene matches. The CDR3 is CASSYGTDYEQYF. The CDR3 DNA is TGTGCCAGCAGTTACGGGACAGACTACGAGCAGTACTTC.

CDR3: CASSLIRGNNSPLHF. Written as DNA, the CDR3 is TGTGCCAGCAGTTTAATCCGCGGGAATAATTCACCCCTCCACTTT. This chain links TRBV28 with TRBJ1-6, with no clear D. V was cut by 2 bases and J by 5 bases, with 10 bases left in between. The CDR3 covers 15 residues. Germline values: CDR1 MDHEN, CDR2 SYDVKM. The full variable domain, completed using reference TRBV28 and TRBJ1-6, is DVKVTQSSRYLVKRTGEKVFLECVQDMDHENMFWYRQDPGLGLRLIYFSYDVKMKEKGDIPEGYSVSREKKERFSLILESASTNQTSMYLCASSLIRGNNSPLHFGNGTRLTVT.